This T cell receptor (beta chain) was sequenced in a study of blood T cells in healthy people across ages (dated by TCRdb to the mid-2010s). About the investigation overall: In model experiments, roughly one uniquely barcoded TCR beta cDNA molecule per two T cells was captured by template switching. Age-related changes in TCR beta repertoire diversity were measured in the study by deep sequencing normalized with unique cDNA molecular identifiers. Two additional independent replicas of 1 million unique cDNA reads from the same blood draw were analyzed for two donors (one aged 18 to 30 and one aged 80 or older). To avoid experimental bias, donors of different ages were spread randomly across the sequencing lanes. The donors were split into four age groups: young (average 16 years), middle-aged (roughly 39), aged (over 55) and long-lived (more than 80).

Library generation was performed with 5' RACE. Reads for this sample came from an Illumina HiSeq 2500. A second PCR of 7 to 11 cycles was run with a J-beta primer mix and a sample-barcoded 5' primer. Each TCR beta cDNA molecule received a unique molecular identifier from a template-switch 5' adaptor carrying 12 random nucleotides. Each sample yielded at least 2.5 million CDR3-containing paired-end reads. The Mint cDNA synthesis kit, primed by a TRBC-specific oligonucleotide, was used to synthesize first-strand cDNA from all RNA. Following uracil-DNA glycosylase treatment, all cDNA underwent a first 18-cycle PCR with the universal primers M1SS and BC2_uni_R. The authors processed their data as follows. For normalization, 1 million high-quality reads, each with a distinct molecular identifier, were randomly selected from each sample. Instead of being binned into consensus sequences, reads that shared molecular identifiers were thrown out. MiTCR, set to a Q25 quality threshold and the strictest error-elimination algorithm, was used for CDR3 identification, clonotype clustering and error correction. Lower-bound total TCR beta diversity was estimated with a nonparametric unseen species model using Euler transformation. TCRdb cleaned the public reads at Q25 with fastp, built clones with MiXCR and kept in-frame beta chains. Each record represents a unique CDR3 protein, reported with the most common genes and DNA among its rows. None of the V and J calls come from the authors' own analysis; TCRdb made them. The sample table records around 800,000 distinct CDR3 sequences; about 47% of these occur just once. The ten largest make up 18% of the sample.

From the germline V gene, CDR1 is MNHEY and CDR2 is SVGAGI. V loses 6 bases of germline sequence and J loses 0 bases, and the interval between the two ends is 15 bases. CDR3 length: 15 amino acids, cysteine to phenylalanine. The sequence is cut down to CDR3 DNA, 45 bases in frame from base 1. This clonotype was counted between two and nine times. There is no known antigen for this receptor. No base quality values were provided; no much bigger clone lies one nucleotide off. The 39 donors, aged roughly 6 to 95 years, were systemically healthy Caucasian individuals from Russia. Roughly 9.5 milliliters of peripheral blood were drawn from each donor into EDTA-treated Vacutainer tubes. Ficoll-Paque density-gradient centrifugation was used to isolate PBMCs, with at least 7 million obtained per sample. Total RNA, at least 5 micrograms per sample, was extracted from PBMCs with Trizol reagent. The percentages of naive CD45RAhigh/CD27high T cells were determined by flow cytometry on a PBMC aliquot from every donor.

Findings and caveats that apply to the study as a whole: Total diversity estimates from one million sequenced T cells were considered lower bounds and underestimates. Compared with the aged group, more naive CD4+ T cells, fewer expanded clones and increased TCR diversity were shown by the long-lived group, suggesting age selection. A strong correlation was found between observed TCR beta diversity and the percentage of naive T cells measured by flow cytometry. Donor CMV infection status was unknown, potentially confounding age-related changes in expanded clonotypes. Because profiling used bulk unsorted PBMCs, naive and antigen-experienced compartments could not be compared conclusively. As age increased, observed TCR beta diversity per million T cells dropped in a roughly linear way, and a significant reduction was already evident by age 40.

The V gene is TRBV6-5 and the J gene is TRBJ2-7, with the identity of the D gene unclear. Sequenced: blood. This TCR was sampled from an elderly man in good health. The bases are TGTGCCAGCAGCCGAGCCCCGGATCACTCCTACGAGCAGTACTTC. Translated, it reads CASSRAPDHSYEQYF.